The 3 T cell receptor beta chains below were found in one sample sequenced in a study of T cell repertoires in cytomegalovirus infection. MiXCR, run by TCRdb on the reads, gives a single entry per CDR3 protein. The sample has hundreds of thousands of distinct CDR3 sequences, 22% seen once. The sequenced material came from CD8+ T cells from PBMCs. The source of these receptors is a human donor in good health (CMV status not recorded). Some clones in this sample may be carry-over from other donors' samples.

The V and J genes are TRBV12-3 or TRBV12-4 and TRBJ1-2; 8 bases are a match to TRBD1. V dropped 6 bases and J dropped 0; count of bases not matched to a gene: 6. The CDR3 runs to 15 residues. Here the CDR3 reads CASSPDRGANYGYTF. The CDR3 bases are TGTGCCAGCAGCCCAGACAGGGGAGCTAACTATGGCTACACCTTC.

The chain joins TRBV4-2 to TRBJ2-7, with D possibly being TRBD1 or TRBD2 (5 bases each). The length of the CDR3 is 12 residues. The V end lost 4 bases, the J end lost 6 bases, and 10 bases lay between the germline ends. Germline-derived CDR1 and CDR2 are LGHNA and YNFKEQ. The CDR3 bases are TGTGCCAGCAGCCTTGGGGGAGTCGAGCAGTACTTC. Translation: CASSLGGVEQYF.

In its sample, this clonotype was seen a few times. This CDR3 reads CASSSLSDEQYF. The DNA for the CDR3 is TGTGCCAGCAGCTCCCTCAGCGACGAGCAGTACTTC. The chain joins TRBV7-9 to TRBJ2-7; D not certain. Per the germline V gene, CDR1 is SEHNR and CDR2 is FQNEAQ (reference sequence). The length of the CDR3 is 12 residues. Deletions cut 4 bases from V and 5 bases from J, with 9 bases between.